A selection of T cell receptor beta chains follows, all from one sample in a study of T cell repertoires in cytomegalovirus infection. One entry per CDR3 protein, called by TCRdb with MiXCR from the reads. Here the sample spans under 800,000 distinct CDR3 sequences, more than 20% being singletons. Sequencing was performed on CD8+ T cells from PBMCs. These receptors were obtained from a human donor in good health (CMV status not recorded). Some clones in this sample may be carry-over from other donors' samples. CDR3s include the opening cysteine and the closing phenylalanine or tryptophan. Fields, in order: J gene, D gene, clone size, V gene, CDR3 DNA, CDR3 protein. D genes are given only for firm matches. Not all rows give a size; the values are once, few, many and, for expanded clones, a class.

J: TRBJ1-2; D: .; size: .; V: TRBV12-3/TRBV12-4; DNA: TGTGCCAGCAGTTGGACGGCAGGGGTTCGCTATGGCTACACCTTC; CDR3: CASSWTAGVRYGYTF
J: TRBJ1-1; D: .; size: .; V: TRBV19; DNA: TGTGCCAGTAAAGGGCGGGAAGCTTTCTTT; CDR3: CASKGREAFF
J: TRBJ2-3; D: .; size: few; V: TRBV7-9; DNA: TGTGCCAGCAGCCCCCGCTATACGGAGGTAGATACGCAGTATTTT; CDR3: CASSPRYTEVDTQYF
J: TRBJ1-1; D: .; size: many; V: TRBV7-6; DNA: TGTGCCAGCAGCTTAAAGAACACTGAAGCTTTCTTT; CDR3: CASSLKNTEAFF
J: TRBJ2-7; D: TRBD2; size: few; V: TRBV10-3; DNA: TGTGCCATCAGGGGAGGGACTAGCGGCGAGCAGTACTTC; CDR3: CAIRGGTSGEQYF
J: TRBJ2-5; D: .; size: .; V: TRBV14; DNA: TGTGCCAGCAACCAATTCGCTCCGGGTTACAAGGAGACCCAGTACTTC; CDR3: CASNQFAPGYKETQYF
J: TRBJ1-5; D: .; size: .; V: TRBV28; DNA: TGTGCCAGCAGCACCCCCGGGAGCAATCAGCCCCAGCATTTT; CDR3: CASSTPGSNQPQHF
J: TRBJ1-1; D: .; size: few; V: TRBV7-9; DNA: TGTGCCAGCAGCCAGATGGGTCCTCTTGGGACTGAAGCTTTCTTT; CDR3: CASSQMGPLGTEAFF
J: TRBJ2-1; D: TRBD2; size: .; V: TRBV6-2/TRBV6-3; DNA: TGTGCCAGCAGTCACTTAGCGGGGGTCAGCTACAATGAGCAGTTCTTC; CDR3: CASSHLAGVSYNEQFF
J: TRBJ2-3; D: .; size: .; V: TRBV6-5; DNA: TGTGCCAGCAGTAGGAACGCAGATACGCAGTATTTT; CDR3: CASSRNADTQYF
J: TRBJ2-5; D: .; size: many; V: TRBV7-8; DNA: TGTGCCAGCAGCTTAGTCGCGACCCAGGGAGAGACCCAGTACTTC; CDR3: CASSLVATQGETQYF
J: TRBJ2-3; D: .; size: .; V: TRBV7-2; DNA: TGTGCCAGCAGCTTAGGAAGCAAGGCGCAGTATTTT; CDR3: CASSLGSKAQYF
J: TRBJ2-1; D: TRBD2; size: many; V: TRBV28; DNA: TGTGCCAGCACCTGGACTAGCGGTTATTACAATGAGCAGTTCTTC; CDR3: CASTWTSGYYNEQFF
J: TRBJ1-2; D: .; size: .; V: TRBV23-1; DNA: TGCGCCAGCAACAGACAGGTCCTCTATGGCTACACCTTC; CDR3: CASNRQVLYGYTF
J: TRBJ2-4; D: .; size: .; V: TRBV6-1; DNA: TGTGTCAGCAACGAAGTCACCATGGTATCCAAAAACATTCAGTACTTC; CDR3: CVSNEVTMVSKNIQYF
J: TRBJ1-1; D: .; size: .; V: TRBV7-3; DNA: TGTGCCAGCAGCTTAGTACAGCGAGCCACTGAAGCTTTCTTT; CDR3: CASSLVQRATEAFF
J: TRBJ2-5; D: .; size: many; V: TRBV7-8; DNA: TGTGCCAGCAGCAAAACCTGGACAGTACAAGAGACCCAGTACTTC; CDR3: CASSKTWTVQETQYF
J: TRBJ2-7; D: .; size: .; V: TRBV10-3; DNA: TGTGCCATCAGTGACCACGACGTCTCCTACGAGCAGTACTTC; CDR3: CAISDHDVSYEQYF
J: TRBJ1-1; D: .; size: .; V: TRBV5-1; DNA: TGCGCCAGCAGCTTGGTTACGGGTTTGGATACTGAAGCTTTCTTT; CDR3: CASSLVTGLDTEAFF
J: TRBJ1-1; D: .; size: .; V: TRBV27; DNA: TGTGCCAGCAGTTTATTTAGGAGGGAGGACACTGAAGCTTTCTTT; CDR3: CASSLFRREDTEAFF
J: TRBJ2-1; D: .; size: few; V: TRBV5-6; DNA: TGTGCCAGCAGCTTCTTCCGACAGGTCCCTGGGAATGAGCAGTTCTTC; CDR3: CASSFFRQVPGNEQFF
J: TRBJ1-2; D: TRBD1; size: .; V: TRBV9; DNA: TGTGCCAGCAGCGCGGATGACAGGGGCTATGGCTACACCTTC; CDR3: CASSADDRGYGYTF
J: TRBJ1-2; D: .; size: few; V: TRBV28; DNA: TGTGCCAGCAGTTTCGCAGGGCCCGTATCCCCAAACTATGGCTACACCTTC; CDR3: CASSFAGPVSPNYGYTF
J: TRBJ2-5; D: .; size: many; V: TRBV7-2; DNA: TGTGCCAGCAGCTTTTGGCAAACCGAGACCCAGTACTTC; CDR3: CASSFWQTETQYF
J: TRBJ2-3; D: .; size: few; V: TRBV27; DNA: TGTGCCAGCAGTTTCTGGGACCAGACGATGATGATGGATACGCAGTATTTT; CDR3: CASSFWDQTMMMDTQYF
J: TRBJ2-2; D: .; size: few; V: TRBV29-1; DNA: TGCAGCGTTGAGGTTCTCAGGGGATCGAACACCGGGGAGCTGTTTTTT; CDR3: CSVEVLRGSNTGELFF
J: TRBJ2-7; D: .; size: .; V: TRBV7-9; DNA: TGTGCCAGCAGCTTTCCCCGACCCGTGGCACCTTTGGAGCAGTACTTC; CDR3: CASSFPRPVAPLEQYF
J: TRBJ1-1; D: TRBD1; size: many; V: TRBV12-3/TRBV12-4; DNA: TGTGCCAGCAGTTCTGGGACAGAAGAAGCTTTCTTT; CDR3: CASSSGTEEAFF
J: TRBJ2-3; D: TRBD2; size: .; V: TRBV20-1; DNA: TGCAGTGCTAGAGATCGGGCGGGACTAAGCACAGATACGCAGTATTTT; CDR3: CSARDRAGLSTDTQYF
J: TRBJ2-7; D: .; size: many; V: TRBV7-6; DNA: TGTGCCAGCAGCCTCGGACTGAGTCCCTTCGATTTC; CDR3: CASSLGLSPFDF
J: TRBJ2-5; D: TRBD2; size: .; V: TRBV18; DNA: TGTGCCAGCTCACCTCCCGCCTATAGCGGGGGCCAACAAGAGACCAAGTACTTC; CDR3: CASSPPAYSGGQQETKYF
J: TRBJ2-1; D: TRBD2; size: few; V: TRBV6-2/TRBV6-3; DNA: TGTGCAAGCGGGAGACGAGGCGGCCTTACGGATGAGCAGTTCTTC; CDR3: CASGRRGGLTDEQFF
J: TRBJ1-3; D: .; size: few; V: TRBV3-1; DNA: TGTGCCAGCAGCCCCCTCTCTGGAAACACCATATATTTT; CDR3: CASSPLSGNTIYF
J: TRBJ1-1; D: .; size: .; V: TRBV3-1; DNA: TGTGCCAGCAGCCAATTCCTGTTCCTGACTGAAGCTTTCTTT; CDR3: CASSQFLFLTEAFF
J: TRBJ2-1; D: TRBD1; size: few; V: TRBV7-9; DNA: TGTGCCAGCAGCTTAGAGGGACAGGGCCCTGAGCAGTTCTTC; CDR3: CASSLEGQGPEQFF
J: TRBJ1-1; D: TRBD1; size: .; V: TRBV19; DNA: TGTGCCACAAGACAGGGGAACACTGAAGCTTTCTTT; CDR3: CATRQGNTEAFF
J: TRBJ2-1; D: TRBD1; size: .; V: TRBV20-1; DNA: TGCAGTGCCACTACGGGGACAGGGGAATACAATGAGCAGTTCTTC; CDR3: CSATTGTGEYNEQFF
J: TRBJ1-6; D: .; size: few; V: TRBV6-2/TRBV6-3; DNA: TGTGCCAGCAGTTACTCGACTCTCTTTGAGCCACCCCTCCACTTT; CDR3: CASSYSTLFEPPLHF
J: TRBJ2-1; D: TRBD1; size: .; V: TRBV3-1; DNA: TGTGCCAGCAGCCAAGATCGGTACGCGACAGGGACCCTCCACAATGAGCAGTTCTTC; CDR3: CASSQDRYATGTLHNEQFF
J: TRBJ2-1; D: .; size: .; V: TRBV6-2/TRBV6-3; DNA: TGTGCCAGCTCTCCGGTTCACAATGAGCAGTTCTTC; CDR3: CASSPVHNEQFF
J: TRBJ2-4; D: TRBD2; size: many; V: TRBV7-2; DNA: TGTGCCAGCATCGCGCGGGGGGTCAAATACTTC; CDR3: CASIARGVKYF
J: TRBJ1-3; D: .; size: .; V: TRBV4-1; DNA: TGCGCCAGCAGCCCTGGACAGACCTCTGGAAACACCATATATTTT; CDR3: CASSPGQTSGNTIYF
J: TRBJ2-7; D: TRBD2; size: few; V: TRBV2; DNA: TGTGCCAGCAGTGAAGAGACTAGCGGGGGAGGCGAGCAGTACTTC; CDR3: CASSEETSGGGEQYF